This TCR beta chain came from a study of blood T cell repertoires in COVID-19. Study-level background: Acute and convalescent COVID-19 specimens originated in the United States, Italy and Spain. From T cells, B-cell-depleted T cells, or PBMCs came the material, which was cDNA or gDNA.

TCRdb keeps only in-frame clones here, not all; method: immunoSEQ multiplex PCR. The sample lists 200,000 to 250,000 clones, 65% to 85% occurring once. CDR1 and CDR2 from the germline V gene are WNHNN and SYGVQD (reference sequence). The CDR3 has 15 residues. V lost 0 bases and J lost 3, with 10 bases in between. The sequenced sample was peripheral blood. The TCR was taken from a man in his forties or fifties with active or convalescent COVID-19. The chain is built from TRBV10-1 and TRBJ2-3, with a possible D match to TRBD2 (5 bases). CDR3 region: CASSESWLATDTQYF. The DNA for the CDR3 is TGCGCCAGCAGTGAGTCTTGGCTAGCAACAGATACGCAGTATTTT.